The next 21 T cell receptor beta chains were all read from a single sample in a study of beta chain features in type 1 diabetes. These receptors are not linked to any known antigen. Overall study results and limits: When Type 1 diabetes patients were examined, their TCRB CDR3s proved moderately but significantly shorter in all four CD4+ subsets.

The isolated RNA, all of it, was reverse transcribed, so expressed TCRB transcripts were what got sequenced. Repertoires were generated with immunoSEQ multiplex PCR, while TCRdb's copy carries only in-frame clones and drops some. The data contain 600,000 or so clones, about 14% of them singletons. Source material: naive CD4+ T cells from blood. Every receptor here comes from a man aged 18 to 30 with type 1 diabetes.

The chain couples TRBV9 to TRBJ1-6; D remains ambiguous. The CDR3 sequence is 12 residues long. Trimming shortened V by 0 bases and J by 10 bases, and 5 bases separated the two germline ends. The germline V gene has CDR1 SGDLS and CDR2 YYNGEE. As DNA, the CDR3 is TGTGCCAGCAGCGTAGGGGGATCACCCCTCCACTTT. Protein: CASSVGGSPLHF.

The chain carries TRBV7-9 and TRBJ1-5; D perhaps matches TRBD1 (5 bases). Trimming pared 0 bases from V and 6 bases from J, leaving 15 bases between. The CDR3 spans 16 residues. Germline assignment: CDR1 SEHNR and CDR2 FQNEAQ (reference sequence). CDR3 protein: CASSLALGGSGQPQHF. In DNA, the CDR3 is TGTGCCAGCAGCTTAGCGCTGGGGGGAAGCGGTCAGCCCCAGCATTTT. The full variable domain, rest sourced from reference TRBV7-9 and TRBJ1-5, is DTGVSQNPRHKITKRGQNVTFRCDPISEHNRLYWYRQTLGQGPEFLTYFQNEAQLEKSRLLSDRFSAERPKGSFSTLEIQRTEQGDSAMYLCASSLALGGSGQPQHFGDGTRLSIL.

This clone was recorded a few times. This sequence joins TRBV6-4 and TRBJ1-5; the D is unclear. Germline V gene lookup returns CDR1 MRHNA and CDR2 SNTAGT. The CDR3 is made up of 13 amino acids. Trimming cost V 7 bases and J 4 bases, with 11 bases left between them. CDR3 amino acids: CASKGRPNQPQHF. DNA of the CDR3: TGTGCCAGCAAAGGACGGCCTAATCAGCCCCAGCATTTT.

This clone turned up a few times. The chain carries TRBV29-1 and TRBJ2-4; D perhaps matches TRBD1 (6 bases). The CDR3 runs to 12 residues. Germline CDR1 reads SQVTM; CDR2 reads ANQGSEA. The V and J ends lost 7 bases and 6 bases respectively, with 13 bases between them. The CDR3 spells CSGLTGTNIQYF. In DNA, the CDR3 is TGCAGCGGGTTGACAGGTACAAACATTCAGTACTTC.

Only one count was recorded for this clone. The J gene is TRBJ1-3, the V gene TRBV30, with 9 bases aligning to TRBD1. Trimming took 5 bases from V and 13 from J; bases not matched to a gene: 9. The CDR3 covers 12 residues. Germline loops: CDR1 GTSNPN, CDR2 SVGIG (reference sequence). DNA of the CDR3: TGTGCCTGGGGGACAGGGAGTCGAGGTATATATTTT. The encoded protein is CAWGTGSRGIYF.

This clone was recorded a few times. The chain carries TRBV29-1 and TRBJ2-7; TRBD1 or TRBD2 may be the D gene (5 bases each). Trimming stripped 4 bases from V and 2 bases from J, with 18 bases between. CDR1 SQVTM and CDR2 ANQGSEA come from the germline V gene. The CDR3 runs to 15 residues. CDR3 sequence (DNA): TGCAGCGTTGTACCAGGGACGGATCGCACCTACGAGCAGTACTTC. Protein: CSVVPGTDRTYEQYF.

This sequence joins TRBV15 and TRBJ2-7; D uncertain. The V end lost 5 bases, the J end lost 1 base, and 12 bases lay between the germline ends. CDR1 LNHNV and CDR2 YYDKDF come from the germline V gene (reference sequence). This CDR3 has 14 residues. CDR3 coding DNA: TGTGCCACCAGCGACTCTGAGCTTTCCTACGAGCAGTACTTC. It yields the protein CATSDSELSYEQYF.

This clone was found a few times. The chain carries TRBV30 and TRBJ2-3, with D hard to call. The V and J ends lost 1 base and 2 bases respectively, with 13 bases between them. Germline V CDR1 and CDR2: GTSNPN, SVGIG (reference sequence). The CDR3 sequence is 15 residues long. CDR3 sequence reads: CAWSAGDRNTDTQYF. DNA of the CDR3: TGTGCCTGGAGTGCTGGTGACCGAAACACAGATACGCAGTATTTT. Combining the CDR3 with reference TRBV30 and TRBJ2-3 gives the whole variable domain SQTIHQWPATLVQPVGSPLSLECTVEGTSNPNLYWYRQAAGRGLQLLFYSVGIGQISSEVPQNLSASRPQDRQFILSSKKLLLSDSGFYLCAWSAGDRNTDTQYFGPGTRLTVL.

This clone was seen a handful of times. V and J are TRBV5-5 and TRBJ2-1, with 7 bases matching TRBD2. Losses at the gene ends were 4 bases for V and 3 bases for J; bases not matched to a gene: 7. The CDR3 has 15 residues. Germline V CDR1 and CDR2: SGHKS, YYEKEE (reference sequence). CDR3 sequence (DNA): TGTGCCAGCAGCCCGGGGGGAGCGAACTACAATGAGCAGTTCTTC. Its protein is CASSPGGANYNEQFF.

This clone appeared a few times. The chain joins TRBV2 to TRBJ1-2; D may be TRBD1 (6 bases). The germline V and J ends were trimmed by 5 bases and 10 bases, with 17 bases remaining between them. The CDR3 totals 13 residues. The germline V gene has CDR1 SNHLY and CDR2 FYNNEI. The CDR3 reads CASSFTTDRHYTF. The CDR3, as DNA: TGTGCCAGCAGTTTCACAACCGACAGGCACTACACCTTC.

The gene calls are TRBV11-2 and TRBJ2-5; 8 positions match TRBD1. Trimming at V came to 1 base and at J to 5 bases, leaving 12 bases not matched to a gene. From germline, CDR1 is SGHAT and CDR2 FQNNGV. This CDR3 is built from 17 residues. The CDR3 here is CASSLVSWGQVRETQYF. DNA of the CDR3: TGTGCCAGCAGCTTAGTATCCTGGGGACAGGTTCGGGAGACCCAGTACTTC.

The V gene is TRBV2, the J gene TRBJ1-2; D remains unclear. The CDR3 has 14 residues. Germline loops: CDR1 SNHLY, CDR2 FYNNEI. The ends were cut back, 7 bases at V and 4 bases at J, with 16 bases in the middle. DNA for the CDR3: TGTGCCAGCATGCTGCGGGATACTTCCTATGGCTACACCTTC. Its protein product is CASMLRDTSYGYTF.

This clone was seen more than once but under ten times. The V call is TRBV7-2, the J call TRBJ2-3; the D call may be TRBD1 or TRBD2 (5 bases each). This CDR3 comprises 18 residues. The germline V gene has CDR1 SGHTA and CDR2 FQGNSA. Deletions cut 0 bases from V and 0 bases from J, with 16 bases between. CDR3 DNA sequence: TGTGCCAGCAGCTTAGCGGCCGGGGCTGGGTGGAGCACAGATACGCAGTATTTT. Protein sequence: CASSLAAGAGWSTDTQYF.

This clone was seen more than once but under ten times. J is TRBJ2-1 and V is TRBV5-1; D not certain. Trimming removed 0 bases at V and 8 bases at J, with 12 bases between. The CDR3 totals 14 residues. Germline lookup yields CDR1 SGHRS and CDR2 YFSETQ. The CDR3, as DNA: TGCGCCAGCAGCTTGGTCCAGGCTGGGGATGAGCAGTTCTTC. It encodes CASSLVQAGDEQFF.

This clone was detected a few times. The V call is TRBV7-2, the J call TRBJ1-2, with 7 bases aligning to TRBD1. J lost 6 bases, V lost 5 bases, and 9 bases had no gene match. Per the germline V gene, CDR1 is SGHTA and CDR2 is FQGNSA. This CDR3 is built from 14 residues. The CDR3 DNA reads TGTGCCAGCAGCCGGGTCCCGACAGGGAATGGCTACACCTTC. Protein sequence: CASSRVPTGNGYTF.

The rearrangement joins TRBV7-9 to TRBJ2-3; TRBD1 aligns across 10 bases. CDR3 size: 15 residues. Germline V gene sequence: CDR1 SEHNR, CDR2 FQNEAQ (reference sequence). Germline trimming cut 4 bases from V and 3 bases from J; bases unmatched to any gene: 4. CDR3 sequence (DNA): TGTGCCAGCAGCTGGGACAGGGGTACGACAGATACGCAGTATTTT. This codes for CASSWDRGTTDTQYF.

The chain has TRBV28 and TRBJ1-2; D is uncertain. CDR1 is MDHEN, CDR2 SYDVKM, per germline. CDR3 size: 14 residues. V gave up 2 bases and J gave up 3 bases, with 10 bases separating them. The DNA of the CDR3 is TGTGCCAGCAGTTTAGGGGATCCCGACTATGGCTACACCTTC. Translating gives CASSLGDPDYGYTF.

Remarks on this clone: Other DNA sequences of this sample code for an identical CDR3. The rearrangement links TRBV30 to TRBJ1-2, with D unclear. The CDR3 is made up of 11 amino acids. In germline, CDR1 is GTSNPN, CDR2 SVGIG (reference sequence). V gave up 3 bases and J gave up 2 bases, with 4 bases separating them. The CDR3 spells CAWSGNYGYTF. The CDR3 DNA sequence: TGTGCCTGGAGCGGCAACTATGGCTACACCTTC.

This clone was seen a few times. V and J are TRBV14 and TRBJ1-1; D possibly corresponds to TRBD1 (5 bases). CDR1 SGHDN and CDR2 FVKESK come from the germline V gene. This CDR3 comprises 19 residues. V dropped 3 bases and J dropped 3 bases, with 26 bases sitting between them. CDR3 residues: CASSQVAFGTTSPDTEAFF. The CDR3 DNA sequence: TGTGCCAGCAGCCAGGTTGCCTTCGGGACGACCTCTCCAGACACTGAAGCTTTCTTT.

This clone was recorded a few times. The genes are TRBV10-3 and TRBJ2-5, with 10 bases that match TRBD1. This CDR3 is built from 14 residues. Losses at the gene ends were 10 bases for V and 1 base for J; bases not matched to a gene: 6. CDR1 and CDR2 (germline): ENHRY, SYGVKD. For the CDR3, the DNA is TGTGCCAGCTCGGGACAGGGGATCCAAGAGACCCAGTACTTC. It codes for CASSGQGIQETQYF.

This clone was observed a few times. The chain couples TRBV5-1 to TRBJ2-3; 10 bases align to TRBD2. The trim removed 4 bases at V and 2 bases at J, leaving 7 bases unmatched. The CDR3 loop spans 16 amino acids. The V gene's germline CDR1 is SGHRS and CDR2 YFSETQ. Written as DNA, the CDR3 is TGCGCCAGCAGCCCACCCCTAGCGGGGGACACAGATACGCAGTATTTT. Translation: CASSPPLAGDTDTQYF.